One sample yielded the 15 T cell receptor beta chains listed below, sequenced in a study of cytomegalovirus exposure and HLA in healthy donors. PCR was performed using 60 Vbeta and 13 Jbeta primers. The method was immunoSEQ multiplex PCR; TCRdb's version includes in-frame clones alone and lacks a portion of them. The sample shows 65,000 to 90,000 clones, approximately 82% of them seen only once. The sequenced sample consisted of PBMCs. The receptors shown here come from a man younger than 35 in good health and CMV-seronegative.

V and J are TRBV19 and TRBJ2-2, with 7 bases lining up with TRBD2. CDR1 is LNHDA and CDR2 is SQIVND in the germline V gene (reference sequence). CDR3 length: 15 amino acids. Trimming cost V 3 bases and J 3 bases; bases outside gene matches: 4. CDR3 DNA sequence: TGTGCCAGTAGTATTATCGCGGGGGACACCGGGGAGCTGTTTTTT. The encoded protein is CASSIIAGDTGELFF.

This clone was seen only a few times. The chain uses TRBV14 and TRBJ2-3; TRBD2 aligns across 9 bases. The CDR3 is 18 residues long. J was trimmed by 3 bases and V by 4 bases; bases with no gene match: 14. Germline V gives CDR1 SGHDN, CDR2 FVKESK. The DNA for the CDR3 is TGTGCCAGCAGCCGAAGAGAACGAGCGGGAGGCCAGACAGATACGCAGTATTTT. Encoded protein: CASSRRERAGGQTDTQYF.

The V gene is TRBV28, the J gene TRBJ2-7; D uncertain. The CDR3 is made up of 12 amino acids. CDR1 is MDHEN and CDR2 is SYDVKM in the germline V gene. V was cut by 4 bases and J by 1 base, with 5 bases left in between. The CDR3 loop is CASSYGSYEQYF. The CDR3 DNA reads TGTGCCAGCAGTTACGGGTCCTACGAGCAGTACTTC. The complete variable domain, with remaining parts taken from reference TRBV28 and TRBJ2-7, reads DVKVTQSSRYLVKRTGEKVFLECVQDMDHENMFWYRQDPGLGLRLIYFSYDVKMKEKGDIPEGYSVSREKKERFSLILESASTNQTSMYLCASSYGSYEQYFGPGTRLTVT.

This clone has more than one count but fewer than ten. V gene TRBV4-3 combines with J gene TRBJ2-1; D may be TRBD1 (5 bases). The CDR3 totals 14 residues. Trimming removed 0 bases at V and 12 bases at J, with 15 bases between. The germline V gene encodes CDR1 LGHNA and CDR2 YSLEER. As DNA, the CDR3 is TGCGCCAGCAGCCAAGATATTAGCAGGGCGGCGCAGTTCTTC. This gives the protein CASSQDISRAAQFF.

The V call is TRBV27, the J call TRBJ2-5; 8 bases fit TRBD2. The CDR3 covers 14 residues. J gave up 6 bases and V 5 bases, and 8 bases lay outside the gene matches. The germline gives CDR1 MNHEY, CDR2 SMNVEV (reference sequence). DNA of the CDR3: TGTGCCAGCAGTCCCCGGGGGGGTAGGAAGACCCAGTACTTC. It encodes CASSPRGGRKTQYF.

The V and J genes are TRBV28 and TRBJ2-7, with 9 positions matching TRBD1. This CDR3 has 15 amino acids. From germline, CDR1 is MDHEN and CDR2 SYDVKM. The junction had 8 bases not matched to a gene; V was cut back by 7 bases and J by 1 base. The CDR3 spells CASTTPGTGSYEQYF. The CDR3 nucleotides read TGTGCCAGCACTACCCCCGGGACAGGGTCCTACGAGCAGTACTTC.

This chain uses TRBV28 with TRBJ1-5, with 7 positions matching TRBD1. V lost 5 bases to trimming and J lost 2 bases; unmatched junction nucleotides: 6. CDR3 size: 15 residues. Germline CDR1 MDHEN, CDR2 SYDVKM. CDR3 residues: CASSLQQGRNQPQHF. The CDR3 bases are TGTGCCAGCAGTCTCCAACAGGGGCGCAATCAGCCCCAGCATTTT.

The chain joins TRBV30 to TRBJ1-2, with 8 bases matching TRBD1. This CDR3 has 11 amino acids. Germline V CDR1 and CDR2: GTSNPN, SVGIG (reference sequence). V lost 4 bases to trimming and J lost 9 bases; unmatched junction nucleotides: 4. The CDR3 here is CAWMTGERYTF. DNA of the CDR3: TGTGCCTGGATGACAGGGGAACGCTACACCTTC.

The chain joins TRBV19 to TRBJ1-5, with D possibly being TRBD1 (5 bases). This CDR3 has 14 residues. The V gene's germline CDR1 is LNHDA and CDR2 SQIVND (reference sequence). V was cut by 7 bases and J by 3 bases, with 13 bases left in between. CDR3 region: CASTVQGNNQPQHF. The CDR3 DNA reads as TGTGCCAGTACCGTCCAGGGAAACAATCAGCCCCAGCATTTT.

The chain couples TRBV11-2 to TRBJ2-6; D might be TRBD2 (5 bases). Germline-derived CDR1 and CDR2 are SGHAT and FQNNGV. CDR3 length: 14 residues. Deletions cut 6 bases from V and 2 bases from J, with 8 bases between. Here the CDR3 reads CASSTGTGANVLTF. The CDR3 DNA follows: TGTGCCAGCAGTACGGGGACTGGGGCCAACGTCCTGACTTTC.

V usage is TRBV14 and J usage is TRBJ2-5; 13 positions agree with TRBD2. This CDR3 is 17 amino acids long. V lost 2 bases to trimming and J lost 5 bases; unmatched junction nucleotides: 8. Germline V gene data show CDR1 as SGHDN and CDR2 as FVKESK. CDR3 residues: CASSQKLAGGPVETQYF. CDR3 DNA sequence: TGTGCCAGCAGCCAAAAACTAGCGGGAGGGCCCGTTGAGACCCAGTACTTC.

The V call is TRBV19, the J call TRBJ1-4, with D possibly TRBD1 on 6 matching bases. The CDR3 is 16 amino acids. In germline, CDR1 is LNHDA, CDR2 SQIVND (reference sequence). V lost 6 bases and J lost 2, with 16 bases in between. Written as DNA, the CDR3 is TGTGCCAGTAGCAAGGGGACACCACGGACTAATGAAAAACTGTTTTTT. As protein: CASSKGTPRTNEKLFF.

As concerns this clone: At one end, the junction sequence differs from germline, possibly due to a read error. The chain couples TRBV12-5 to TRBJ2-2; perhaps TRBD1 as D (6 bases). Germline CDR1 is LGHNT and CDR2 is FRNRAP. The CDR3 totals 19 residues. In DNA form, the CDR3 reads TGTGCTAGTGCTTTGGAAAGGACAGCCAATCGAAACGGCACCGGGGAGCTGTTTTTT. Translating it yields CASALERTANRNGTGELFF.

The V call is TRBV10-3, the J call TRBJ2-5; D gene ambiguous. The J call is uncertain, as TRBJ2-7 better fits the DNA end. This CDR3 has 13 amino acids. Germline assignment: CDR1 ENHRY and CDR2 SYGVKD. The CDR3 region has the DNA TGTGCCATCAGTGAGTCTTTAGTGGGCGAGCAGTACTTC. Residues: CAISESLVGEQYF.

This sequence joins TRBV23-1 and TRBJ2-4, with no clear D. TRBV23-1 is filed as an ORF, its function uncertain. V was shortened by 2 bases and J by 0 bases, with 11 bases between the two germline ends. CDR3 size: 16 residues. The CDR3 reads CASSQHRNLAKNIQYF. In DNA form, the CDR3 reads TGCGCCAGCAGTCAACACAGAAACTTAGCCAAAAACATTCAGTACTTC.